Included here is one T cell receptor beta chain sequence, with context. Authors' methods: For nucleated cells, counts were estimated from reference gene primer amplification. Using immunoSEQ multiplex PCR, the repertoire was profiled, and TCRdb retains in-frame clones only, with some absent. D and trimming come from the DNA, and the V and J calls and clone size come from that table. The sample yields about 300,000 clones, around 92% seen once. This sample was included in a study of blood T cell repertoires in COVID-19. About the research overall: COVID-19 samples, acute and convalescent, were from the United States, Italy and Spain. The cDNA or gDNA used as material had been derived from T cells, B-cell-depleted T cells, or PBMCs.

Germline lookup yields CDR1 GTSNPN and CDR2 SVGIG (reference sequence). With 3 bases removed from V and 8 bases from J, the gap between germline ends came to 19 bases. This CDR3 contains 15 residues. This chain links TRBV30 with TRBJ1-4; perhaps TRBD1 as D (5 bases). The sequence was collected from a man aged 18 to 29 who had recovered from COVID-19. Sequenced sample: peripheral blood. The CDR3 reads CAWSVVGDYQEKLFF. Here the CDR3 DNA reads TGTGCCTGGAGCGTTGTCGGGGACTATCAAGAAAAACTGTTTTTT.